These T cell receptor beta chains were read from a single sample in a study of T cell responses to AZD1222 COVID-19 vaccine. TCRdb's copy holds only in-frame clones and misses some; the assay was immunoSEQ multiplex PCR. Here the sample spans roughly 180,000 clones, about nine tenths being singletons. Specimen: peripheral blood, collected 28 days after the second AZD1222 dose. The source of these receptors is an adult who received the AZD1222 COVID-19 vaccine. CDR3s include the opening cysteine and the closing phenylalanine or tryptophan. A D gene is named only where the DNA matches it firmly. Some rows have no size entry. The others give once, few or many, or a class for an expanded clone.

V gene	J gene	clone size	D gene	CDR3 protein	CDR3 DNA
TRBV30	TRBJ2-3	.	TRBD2	CAWSVFGPPPTSGRADTQYF	TGTGCCTGGAGTGTATTCGGCCCCCCCCCGACTAGCGGGAGGGCAGATACGCAGTATTTT
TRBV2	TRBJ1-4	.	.	CASSDGQGDEKLFF	TGTGCCAGCAGTGACGGCCAGGGCGACGAAAAACTGTTTTTT
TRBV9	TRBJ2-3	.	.	CASSVTLGSDTQYF	TGTGCCAGCAGCGTAACACTAGGATCAGATACGCAGTATTTT
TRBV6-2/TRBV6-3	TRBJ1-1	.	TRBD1	CASSYRGRGLGTEAFF	TGTGCCAGCAGTTACCGCGGCAGGGGGCTAGGCACTGAAGCTTTCTTT
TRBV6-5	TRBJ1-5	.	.	CASSTWADQPQHF	TGTGCCAGCAGCACGTGGGCGGATCAGCCCCAGCATTTT
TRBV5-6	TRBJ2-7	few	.	CASSLSGGEQYF	TGTGCCAGCAGCTTGTCAGGAGGCGAGCAGTACTTC
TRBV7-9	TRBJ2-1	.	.	CASSAYRVEFRNEQFF	TGTGCCAGCAGCGCGTACAGGGTGGAATTTAGGAATGAGCAGTTCTTC
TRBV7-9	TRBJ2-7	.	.	CASSPIKGASYEQYF	TGTGCCAGCAGCCCTATAAAGGGTGCCTCCTACGAGCAGTACTTC
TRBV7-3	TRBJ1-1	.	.	CASSSPPNTEAFF	TGTGCCAGCAGCTCCCCCCCTAACACTGAAGCTTTCTTT
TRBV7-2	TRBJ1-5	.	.	CASSLGDGGNQPQHF	TGTGCCAGCAGCCTTGGTGACGGGGGCAATCAGCCCCAGCATTTT
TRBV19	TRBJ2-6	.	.	CASSITQGSGANVLTF	TGTGCCAGTAGCATTACTCAGGGATCGGGGGCCAACGTCCTGACTTTC
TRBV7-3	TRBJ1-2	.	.	CASSSTRDSTGYTF	TGTGCCAGCAGCTCCACCAGGGATAGTACTGGCTACACCTTC
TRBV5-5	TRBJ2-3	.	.	CASSFLGGGEVDTQYF	TGTGCCAGCAGCTTTTTAGGGGGCGGGGAGGTAGATACGCAGTATTTT
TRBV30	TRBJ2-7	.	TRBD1	CAWELRTGGYEQYF	TGTGCCTGGGAATTGAGGACAGGGGGCTACGAGCAGTACTTC
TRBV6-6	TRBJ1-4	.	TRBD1	CASSSTGTGVLFF	TGTGCCAGCAGTTCAACCGGGACAGGAGTGCTGTTTTTT
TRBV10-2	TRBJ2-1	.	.	CASSGYNEQFF	TGCGCCAGCAGTGGGTACAATGAGCAGTTCTTC
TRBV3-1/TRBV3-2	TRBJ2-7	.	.	CASSQRGRDPYEQYF	TGTGCCAGCAGCCAAAGGGGGCGGGACCCCTACGAGCAGTACTTC
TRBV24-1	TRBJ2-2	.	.	CATSDAAGLPGELFF	TGTGCCACCAGTGATGCCGCAGGGCTACCCGGGGAGCTGTTTTTT
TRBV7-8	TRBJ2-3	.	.	CASSSRKGTPLYF	TGTGCCAGCAGCTCCCGTAAAGGGACGCCGCTGTATTTT
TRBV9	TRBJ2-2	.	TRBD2	CASSTRTSSGTGELFF	TGTGCCAGCAGCACCCGGACTAGCAGTGGGACCGGGGAGCTGTTTTTT
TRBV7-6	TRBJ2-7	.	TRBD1	CASSHRDSSSYEQYF	TGTGCCAGCAGCCACCGGGACAGTAGCTCCTACGAGCAGTACTTC
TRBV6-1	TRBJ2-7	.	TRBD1	CASSEPPGQGAYEQYF	TGTGCCAGCAGTGAACCACCGGGACAGGGGGCCTACGAGCAGTACTTC
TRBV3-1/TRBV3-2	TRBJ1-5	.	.	CASSQEGGRSQPQHF	TGTGCCAGCAGCCAAGAGGGGGGGCGCAGCCAGCCCCAGCATTTT
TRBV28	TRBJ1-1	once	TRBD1	CASSLQGATEAFF	TGTGCCAGCAGTTTACAGGGGGCGACTGAAGCTTTCTTT
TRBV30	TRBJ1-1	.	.	CAWRGAGAQIAAFF	TGTGCCTGGAGGGGGGCGGGTGCCCAAATTGCAGCTTTCTTT
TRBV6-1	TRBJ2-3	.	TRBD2	CASSDSGGRTDTQYF	TGTGCCAGCAGTGATTCGGGGGGGCGCACAGATACGCAGTATTTT
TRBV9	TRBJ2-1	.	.	CASSVGGVYNEQFF	TGTGCCAGCAGCGTAGGGGGCGTTTACAATGAGCAGTTCTTC
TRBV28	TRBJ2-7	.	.	CASRRYYEQYF	TGTGCCAGCAGGAGGTATTACGAGCAGTACTTC
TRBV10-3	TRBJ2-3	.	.	CAITRSLGGTSSTDTQYF	TGTGCCATCACACGGAGTTTGGGGGGAACCTCTAGCACAGATACGCAGTATTTT
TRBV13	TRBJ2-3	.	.	CASSLGLATDTQYF	TGTGCCAGCAGCTTAGGATTAGCAACAGATACGCAGTATTTT
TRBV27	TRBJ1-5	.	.	CASSLSPAGSNQPQHF	TGTGCCAGCAGTTTATCCCCCGCCGGTAGCAATCAGCCCCAGCATTTT
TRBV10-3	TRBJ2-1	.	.	CAISAQPYNEQFF	TGTGCCATCAGTGCGCAGCCCTACAATGAGCAGTTCTTC
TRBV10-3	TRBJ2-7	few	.	CAISQNYEQYF	TGTGCCATCAGTCAAAACTACGAGCAGTACTTC
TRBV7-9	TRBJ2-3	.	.	CASSPSVAASTDTQYF	TGTGCCAGCAGCCCTTCCGTAGCGGCTAGCACAGATACGCAGTATTTT
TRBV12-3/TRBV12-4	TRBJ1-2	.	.	CASSLQNYGYTF	TGTGCCAGCAGTTTACAAAACTATGGCTACACCTTC
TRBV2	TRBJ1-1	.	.	CASSNQAGGGTEAFF	TGTGCCAGCAGCAACCAGGCCGGGGGGGGGACTGAAGCTTTCTTT
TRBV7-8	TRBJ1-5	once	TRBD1	CASSQGGDQPQHF	TGTGCCAGCAGCCAGGGGGGAGATCAGCCCCAGCATTTT
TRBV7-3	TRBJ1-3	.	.	CASSLRGITGNTIYF	TGTGCCAGCAGCTTACGAGGGATTACTGGAAACACCATATATTTT
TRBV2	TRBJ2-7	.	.	CASSERGRSKYF	TGTGCCAGCAGTGAACGGGGACGGTCAAAGTACTTC
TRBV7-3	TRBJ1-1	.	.	CASSLNAAVNTEAFF	TGTGCCAGCAGCTTAAATGCAGCCGTGAACACTGAAGCTTTCTTT
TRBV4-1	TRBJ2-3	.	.	CASSQRWPDTQYF	TGCGCCAGCAGCCAAAGGTGGCCGGATACGCAGTATTTT
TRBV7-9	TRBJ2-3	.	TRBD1	CASSLASRGRRDTQYF	TGTGCCAGCAGCTTAGCGTCCAGGGGGCGCAGAGATACGCAGTATTTT
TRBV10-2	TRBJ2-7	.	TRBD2	CASSGAGWREPAYEQYF	TGCGCCAGCAGTGGGGCGGGGTGGCGGGAGCCGGCCTACGAGCAGTACTTC
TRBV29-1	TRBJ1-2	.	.	CSVVPGNYGYTF	TGCAGCGTTGTGCCAGGCAACTATGGCTACACCTTC
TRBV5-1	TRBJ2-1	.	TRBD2	CASSLGSGGWNEQFF	TGCGCCAGCAGCCTGGGAAGCGGGGGGTGGAATGAGCAGTTCTTC
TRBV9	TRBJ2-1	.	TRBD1	CASSVVGRGREGEQFF	TGTGCCAGCAGCGTAGTGGGCAGGGGGCGCGAGGGTGAGCAGTTCTTC
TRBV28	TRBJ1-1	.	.	CASSQGRRTEAFF	TGTGCCAGCAGTCAGGGGAGAAGGACTGAAGCTTTCTTT
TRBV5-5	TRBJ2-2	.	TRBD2	CASSLASGGASGTGELFF	TGTGCCAGCAGCTTGGCTAGCGGGGGGGCGAGTGGCACCGGGGAGCTGTTTTTT
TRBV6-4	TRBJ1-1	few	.	CASSEGRDFNTEAFF	TGTGCCAGCAGTGAGGGCCGGGACTTCAACACTGAAGCTTTCTTT
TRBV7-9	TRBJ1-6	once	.	CASSFSSESPLHF	TGTGCCAGCAGCTTTAGCTCAGAATCACCCCTCCACTTT
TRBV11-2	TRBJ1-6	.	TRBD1	CASSLVGQGNSPLHF	TGTGCCAGCAGCTTAGTGGGACAGGGAAATTCACCCCTCCACTTT
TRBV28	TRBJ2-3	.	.	CASSSLSGTMKTDTQYF	TGTGCCAGCAGCTCGTTATCCGGGACAATGAAAACAGATACGCAGTATTTT
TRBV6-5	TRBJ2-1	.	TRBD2	CASSFGLAGVGYEQFF	TGTGCCAGCAGTTTTGGACTAGCGGGAGTAGGGTATGAGCAGTTCTTC
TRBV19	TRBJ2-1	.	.	CASWTYNEQFF	TGTGCCAGCTGGACCTACAATGAGCAGTTCTTC
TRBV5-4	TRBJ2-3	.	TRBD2	CASSVGLAGGDTQYF	TGTGCCAGCAGCGTTGGCTTAGCGGGAGGAGATACGCAGTATTTT
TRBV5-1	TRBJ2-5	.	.	CASRGGGETQYF	TGCGCCAGCAGGGGGGGAGGCGAGACCCAGTACTTC
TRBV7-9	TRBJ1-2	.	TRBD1	CASSFTGGYGYTF	TGTGCCAGCAGCTTCACAGGGGGGTATGGCTACACCTTC